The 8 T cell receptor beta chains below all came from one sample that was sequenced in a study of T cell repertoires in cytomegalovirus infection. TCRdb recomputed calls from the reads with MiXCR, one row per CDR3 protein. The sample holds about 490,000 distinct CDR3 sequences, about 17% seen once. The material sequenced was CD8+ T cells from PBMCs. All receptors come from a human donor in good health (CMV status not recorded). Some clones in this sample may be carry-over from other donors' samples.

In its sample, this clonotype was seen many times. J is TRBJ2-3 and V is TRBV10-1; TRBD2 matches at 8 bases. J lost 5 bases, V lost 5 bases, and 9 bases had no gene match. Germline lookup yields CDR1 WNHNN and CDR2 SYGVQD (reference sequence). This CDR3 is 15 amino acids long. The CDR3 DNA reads TGCGCCAGCAGTACCTCCGGCGGGGGGATAGATACGCAGTATTTT. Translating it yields CASSTSGGGIDTQYF.

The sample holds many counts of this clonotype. CDR3 protein: CASSLDMRLGFEEQFF. CDR3 nucleotide sequence: TGTGCCAGCAGCTTAGATATGAGACTAGGCTTCGAGGAGCAGTTCTTC. The chain carries TRBV11-2 and TRBJ2-1, with D possibly matching TRBD2 (6 bases). Germline-derived CDR1 and CDR2 are SGHAT and FQNNGV. This CDR3 region has 16 residues. With 0 bases removed from V and 10 bases from J, the gap between germline ends came to 19 bases.

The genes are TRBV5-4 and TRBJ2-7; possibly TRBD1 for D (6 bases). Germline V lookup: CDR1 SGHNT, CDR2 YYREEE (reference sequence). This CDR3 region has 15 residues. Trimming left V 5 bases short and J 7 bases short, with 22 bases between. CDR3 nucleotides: TGTGCCAGCAGTGGCGGACAGTCTGGGGTGTGGGAGCAGTACTTC. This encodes CASSGGQSGVWEQYF.

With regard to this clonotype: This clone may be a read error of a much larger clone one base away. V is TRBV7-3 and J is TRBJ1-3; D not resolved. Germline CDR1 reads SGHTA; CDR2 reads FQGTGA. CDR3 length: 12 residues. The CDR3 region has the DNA TGTGCCAGCACTCTCAGGAGAAAAACCATATATTTT. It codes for CASTLRRKTIYF.

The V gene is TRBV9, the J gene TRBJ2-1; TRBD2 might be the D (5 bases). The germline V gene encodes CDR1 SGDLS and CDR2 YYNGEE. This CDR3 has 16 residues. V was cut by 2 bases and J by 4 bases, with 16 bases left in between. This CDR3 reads CASSVTAWERYNEQFF. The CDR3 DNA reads TGTGCCAGCAGCGTCACTGCGTGGGAGCGATACAATGAGCAGTTCTTC.

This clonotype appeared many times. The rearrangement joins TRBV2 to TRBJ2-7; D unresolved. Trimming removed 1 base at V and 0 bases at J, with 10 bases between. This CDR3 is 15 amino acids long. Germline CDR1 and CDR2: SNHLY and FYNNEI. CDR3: CASSEGQPSSYEQYF. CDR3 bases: TGTGCCAGCAGTGAAGGGCAACCATCCTCCTACGAGCAGTACTTC.

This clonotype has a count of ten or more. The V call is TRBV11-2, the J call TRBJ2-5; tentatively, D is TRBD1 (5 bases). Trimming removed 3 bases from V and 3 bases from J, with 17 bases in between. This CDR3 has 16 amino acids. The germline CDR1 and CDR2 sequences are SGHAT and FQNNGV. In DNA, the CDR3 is TGTGCCAGCAGCTTCACTCCAGGTCGGACAAAAGAGACCCAGTACTTC. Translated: CASSFTPGRTKETQYF. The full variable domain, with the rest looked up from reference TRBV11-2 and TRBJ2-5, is EAGVAQSPRYKIIEKRQSVAFWCNPISGHATLYWYQQILGQGPKLLIQFQNNGVVDDSQLPKDRFSAERLKGVDSTLKIQPAKLEDSAVYLCASSFTPGRTKETQYFGPGTRLLVL.

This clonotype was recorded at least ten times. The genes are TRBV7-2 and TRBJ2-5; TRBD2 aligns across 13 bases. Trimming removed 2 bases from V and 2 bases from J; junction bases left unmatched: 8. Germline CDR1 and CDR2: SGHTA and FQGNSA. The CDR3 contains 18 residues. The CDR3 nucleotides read TGTGCCAGCAGCTTAAATGGGGGGACTAGCGGGGCACAAGAGACCCAGTACTTC. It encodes CASSLNGGTSGAQETQYF.